A single sample gave rise to the 5 T cell receptor beta chains below, sequenced in a study of OX40 agonist ivuxolimab in advanced cancers. The data were produced by immunoSEQ multiplex PCR, yet TCRdb's version contains in-frame clones alone and is incomplete. The sample lists approximately 66,000 clones; 70% to 90% were seen once. The sample was CD4+ or CD8+ T cells sorted from blood, taken in a trial of the OX40 agonist ivuxolimab. These receptors were collected from an adult with an advanced solid tumor such as melanoma, head and neck, liver or kidney cancer.

The chain recombines TRBV7-2 with TRBJ2-1, with 8 bases identical to TRBD2. V shed 5 bases, J shed 2 bases, and the junction held 8 bases outside the gene matches. The germline V gene has CDR1 SGHTA and CDR2 FQGNSA. The CDR3 loop spans 16 amino acids. Here the CDR3 DNA reads TGTGCCAGCAGCCGATCGGGGGGGAACACCTACAATGAGCAGTTCTTC. Translated, it gives CASSRSGGNTYNEQFF.

The genes are TRBV29-1 and TRBJ2-7, with a weak D call TRBD2 (5 bases). The CDR3 covers 14 residues. Germline CDR1 is SQVTM and CDR2 is ANQGSEA. Deletions cut 0 bases from V and 1 base from J, with 10 bases between. This CDR3 reads CSVEDGGSSYEQYF. In DNA, the CDR3 is TGCAGCGTTGAAGATGGAGGCAGTTCCTACGAGCAGTACTTC.

V is TRBV29-1 and J is TRBJ2-3; 8 bases align to TRBD2. Germline V gives CDR1 SQVTM, CDR2 ANQGSEA. V dropped 0 bases and J dropped 2; count of bases not matched to a gene: 4. The CDR3 sequence is 15 residues long. CDR3 sequence (DNA): TGCAGCGTTGAAGATTCGGGACTAGTCACAGATACGCAGTATTTT. Its translation: CSVEDSGLVTDTQYF.

The chain recombines TRBV7-2 with TRBJ1-1; D is undetermined. Looked up from germline, CDR1 is SGHTA and CDR2 is FQGNSA. The V end lost 1 base, the J end lost 3 bases, and 9 bases lay between the germline ends. The CDR3 runs 14 residues. The CDR3 sequence: CASSLGLFDTEAFF. The CDR3 region has the DNA TGTGCCAGCAGCTTAGGGTTGTTCGACACTGAAGCTTTCTTT.

This clone showed up just a few times. The chain combines TRBV7-2 with TRBJ2-7; no clear D. Trimming pared 2 bases from V and 3 bases from J, leaving 8 bases between. From germline, CDR1 is SGHTA and CDR2 FQGNSA. The CDR3 length is 13 residues. CDR3 amino acids: CASSLSRDYEQYF. The CDR3 nucleotides read TGTGCCAGCAGCTTATCAAGGGACTACGAGCAGTACTTC.